This TCR beta chain was sequenced during a study of neurological immune-mediated disorders. TCRdb independently ran MiXCR on the 5' RACE reads; one entry per CDR3 protein. Counted here are some 95,000 distinct CDR3 sequences, around 3.3% occurring once; the ten biggest clones make up roughly 6.4%. CDR1 and CDR2 from the germline V gene are SGHRS and YFSETQ. V dropped 4 bases and J dropped 2; count of bases not matched to a gene: 4. There are 14 residues in the CDR3. Sequenced input: PBMCs. The source is a woman between 18 and 29 years old with multiple sclerosis. The chain couples TRBV5-1 to TRBJ2-3; 7 nucleotides match TRBD1. The CDR3 sequence is CASSRGQNTDTQYF. The CDR3 DNA reads TGCGCCAGCAGCCGGGGACAGAACACAGATACGCAGTATTTT. Together with reference TRBV5-1 and TRBJ2-3, the CDR3 gives the full variable domain: KAGVTQTPRYLIKTRGQQVTLSCSPISGHRSVSWYQQTPGQGLQFLFEYFSETQRNKGNFPGRFSGRQFSNSRSEMNVSTLELGDSALYLCASSRGQNTDTQYFGPGTRLTVL.